Listed below are T cell receptor beta chains from one sample, sequenced in a study of blood T cell repertoires in COVID-19. TCRdb keeps only in-frame clones here, not all; method: immunoSEQ multiplex PCR. Among under 120,000 clones listed, around 84% were seen once. The sequenced sample was peripheral blood. The receptors shown here come from a human donor in a cohort sampled during active COVID-19. The CDR3 runs from the conserved cysteine through the conserved F or W. A D gene is named only where the DNA matches it firmly. Rows may omit the clone size; those that give it use once, few, many or a size class.

abundance	d_gene	j_gene	v_gene	CDR3nt	CDR3aa
few	TRBD2	TRBJ2-2	TRBV7-3	TGTGCCAGCAGCCTCCAGACTATAGCGGGAACCGGGGAGCTGTTTTTT	CASSLQTIAGTGELFF
.	.	TRBJ2-3	TRBV18	TGTGCCACCCAACCGGGGTCTAGCACAGATACGCAGTATTTT	CATQPGSSTDTQYF
.	TRBD2	TRBJ2-7	TRBV7-8	TGTGCCAGCAGCTTGCCCCCAGGGACTAGCGGGACCCCCTACGAGCAGTACTTC	CASSLPPGTSGTPYEQYF
.	TRBD2	TRBJ2-3	TRBV24-1	TGTGCCACCAGTGATCTCACTAGCGGGAGGGACTCGCAGTATTTT	CATSDLTSGRDSQYF
.	TRBD2	TRBJ2-3	TRBV4-2	TGTGCCAGCAGCCAAGTCCAGTTTCCCAGCGGGGGTACAGATACGCAGTATTTT	CASSQVQFPSGGTDTQYF
.	.	TRBJ1-5	TRBV9	TGTGCCAGCAGCGTGGGAGGGGGAATGAATCAGCCCCAGCATTTT	CASSVGGGMNQPQHF
.	TRBD1	TRBJ2-7	TRBV10-3	TGTGCCAGCCGACAGGGCTACGAGCAGTACTTC	CASRQGYEQYF
.	.	TRBJ1-1	TRBV7-9	TGTGCCAGCAGCTTTACCAGGGAAATCACTGAAGCTTTCTTT	CASSFTREITEAFF
once	.	TRBJ2-3	TRBV9	TGTGCCAGCAGCCAGGTGGGGAGATCAGATACGCAGTATTTT	CASSQVGRSDTQYF
few	.	TRBJ1-1	TRBV11-1	TGTGCCAGCAGCTTTTCGGGACAGAACACTGAAGCTTTCTTT	CASSFSGQNTEAFF
.	TRBD2	TRBJ2-2	TRBV7-9	TGTGCCAGCAGCCCCCCGACTAGCGGGGGGCCCGGGGAGCTGTTTTTT	CASSPPTSGGPGELFF
.	.	TRBJ1-5	TRBV12-3/TRBV12-4	TGTGCCAGCAGTTACACACCTCAGCCCCAGCATTTT	CASSYTPQPQHF
.	.	TRBJ2-2	TRBV7-2	TGTGCCAGCAGCACCAGTCGGGGTACAATTTTTTTAACCGGGGAGCTGTTTTTT	CASSTSRGTIFLTGELFF
.	TRBD2	TRBJ2-3	TRBV14	TGTGCCAGCAGCCCCCTGGCTAGCGGGGTAACAGATACGCAGTATTTT	CASSPLASGVTDTQYF
.	TRBD1	TRBJ2-3	TRBV5-1	TGCGCCAGCAGCGTGACAGGGCGAGACACAGATACGCAGTATTTT	CASSVTGRDTDTQYF
.	TRBD1	TRBJ2-7	TRBV5-1	TGCGCCAGCAGCGAAGGAGGGACAGGTGCCTACGAGCAGTACTTC	CASSEGGTGAYEQYF
.	TRBD1	TRBJ2-2	TRBV9	TGTGCCAGCAGCCCACGGACAGGACTCGTCGCCGGGGAGCTGTTTTTT	CASSPRTGLVAGELFF
.	TRBD2	TRBJ2-3	TRBV4-1	TGCGCCAGCAGCCGAGGTAGCGGGAGCGGCACAGATACGCAGTATTTT	CASSRGSGSGTDTQYF
.	TRBD2	TRBJ2-1	TRBV19	TGTGCCAGTGGCTACGTCATGGCTAGCGGGAGCTCCTACAATGAGCAGTTCTTC	CASGYVMASGSSYNEQFF
.	.	TRBJ2-1	TRBV7-2	TGTGCCAGCAGCTTAGGACAGGCCTCCAAAACTCAGTTCTTC	CASSLGQASKTQFF
.	.	TRBJ2-1	TRBV5-1	TGCGCCAGCAGCGCTAGCGCGAACAATGAGCAGTTCTTC	CASSASANNEQFF
.	TRBD2	TRBJ2-7	TRBV6-6	TGTGCCAGCAGCCGGACTAGCGGATCCTACGAGCAGTACTTC	CASSRTSGSYEQYF
once	TRBD2	TRBJ2-5	TRBV27	TGTGCCAGCAGTTTGCGGGGGACTAGCGGCGAGACCCAGTACTTC	CASSLRGTSGETQYF
.	TRBD2	TRBJ2-7	TRBV7-2	TGTGCCAGCAGCTTACTAGCGGGGGGTTCTTACGAGCAGTACTTC	CASSLLAGGSYEQYF
.	TRBD2	TRBJ2-3	TRBV18	TGTGCCAGCTCACCACTTCCCCTAGCGGGGGGCACAGATACGCAGTATTTT	CASSPLPLAGGTDTQYF
.	.	TRBJ2-7	TRBV7-9	TGTGCCAGCACCGATTCCTGGCAGGGTGATTCCTACGAGCAGTACTTC	CASTDSWQGDSYEQYF
.	.	TRBJ2-5	TRBV5-8	TGTGCCAGCAGTCAGTTCAGGGAACAAGAGACCCAGTACTTC	CASSQFREQETQYF
.	TRBD1	TRBJ2-1	TRBV30	TGTGCCTGGAGTGGGAGGACAGGTTTCTACAATGAGCAGTTCTTC	CAWSGRTGFYNEQFF
.	.	TRBJ1-6	TRBV20-1	TGCAGTGCTAGTATTCAGGCAATGAATTCACCCCTCCACTTT	CSASIQAMNSPLHF
.	.	TRBJ2-5	TRBV24-1	TGTGCCACCAGCACGGACTCATTTGAGGAGACCCAGTACTTC	CATSTDSFEETQYF
.	TRBD2	TRBJ2-3	TRBV7-2	TGTGCCAGCAGACTAGCGGGGGGCACAGATACGCAGTATTTT	CASRLAGGTDTQYF
.	.	TRBJ2-5	TRBV9	TGTGCCAGCAGCGAAAGTCAGTTTCCCGAGACCCAGTACTTC	CASSESQFPETQYF
few	.	TRBJ2-3	TRBV10-3	TGTGCCATCAGTGGGGGGGACAGCGGCACAGATACGCAGTATTTT	CAISGGDSGTDTQYF
once	TRBD2	TRBJ2-1	TRBV4-2	TGTGCCAGCAGCCAAGTCGGGAGCGGGGGACATCAGAATGAGCAGTTCTTC	CASSQVGSGGHQNEQFF
.	.	TRBJ1-2	TRBV6-5	TGTGCCAGCACCGAACGGCTAACCGGGTATGGCTACACCTTC	CASTERLTGYGYTF
.	TRBD2	TRBJ2-7	TRBV6-5	TGTGCCAGCAGTTCGGTAGCGGGAAACGCCTACGAGCAGTACTTC	CASSSVAGNAYEQYF
.	.	TRBJ1-5	TRBV4-1	TGCGCCAGCAGCCAAGTCTTACAGAGCAATCAGCCCCAGCATTTT	CASSQVLQSNQPQHF
few	.	TRBJ2-5	TRBV24-1	TGTGCCACCAGTGATCCCCGGAAGGACAGCGAGACCCAGTACTTC	CATSDPRKDSETQYF
.	.	TRBJ2-3	TRBV5-6	TGTGCCAGCAGCTTTGGCGGAGGGAGCACAGATACGCAGTATTTT	CASSFGGGSTDTQYF
.	.	TRBJ2-3	TRBV7-2	TGTGCCAGCAGCTTAGCGGCGGGGGCCCCTAGCACAGATACGCAGTATTTT	CASSLAAGAPSTDTQYF
medium-sized	.	TRBJ2-1	TRBV7-9	TGTGCCAGCACCATTTTAAACAGGGAAAACAATGAGCAGTTCTTC	CASTILNRENNEQFF
.	TRBD1	TRBJ2-3	TRBV7-9	TGTGCCAGCAGCCCTACAGGGGGCACAGATACGCAGTATTTT	CASSPTGGTDTQYF
once	.	TRBJ2-1	TRBV7-9	TGTGCCAGCAGCCCCGAGGGTGAGCAGTTCTTC	CASSPEGEQFF
few	.	TRBJ1-1	TRBV7-3	TGTGCCAGCAGCTTAACGGCGGGCGAGGGCACTGAAGCTTTCTTT	CASSLTAGEGTEAFF